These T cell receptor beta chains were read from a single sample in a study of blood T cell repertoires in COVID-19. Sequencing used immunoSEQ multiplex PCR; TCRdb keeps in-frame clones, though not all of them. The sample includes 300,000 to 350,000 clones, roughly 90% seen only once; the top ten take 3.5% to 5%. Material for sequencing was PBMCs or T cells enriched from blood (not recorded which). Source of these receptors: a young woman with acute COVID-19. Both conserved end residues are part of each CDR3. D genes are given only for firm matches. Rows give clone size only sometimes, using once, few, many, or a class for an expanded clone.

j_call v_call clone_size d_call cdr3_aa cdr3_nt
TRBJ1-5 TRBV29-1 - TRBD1 CSVGGTAGDQPQHF TGCAGCGTTGGCGGGACAGCCGGCGACCAGCCCCAGCATTTT
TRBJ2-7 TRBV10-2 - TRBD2 CASRPGLAGLYEQYF TGCGCCAGCCGCCCGGGACTAGCGGGCCTCTACGAGCAGTACTTC
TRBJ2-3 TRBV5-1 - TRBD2 CASSGAGGDTQYF TGCGCCAGCAGCGGCGCGGGGGGAGATACGCAGTATTTT
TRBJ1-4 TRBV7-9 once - CASSLVRSTNEKLFF TGTGCCAGCAGCTTAGTCCGGTCAACTAATGAAAAACTGTTTTTT
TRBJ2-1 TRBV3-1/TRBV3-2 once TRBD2 CASSPRQASGSQNEQFF TGTGCCAGCAGCCCAAGGCAGGCTAGCGGTAGTCAGAATGAGCAGTTCTTC
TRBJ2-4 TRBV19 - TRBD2 CASSIVGSGRPIGAKNIQYF TGTGCCAGTAGTATAGTAGGGAGCGGGAGACCAATTGGAGCCAAAAACATTCAGTACTTC
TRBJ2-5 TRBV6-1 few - CASSEATLQETQYF TGTGCCAGCAGTGAAGCGACATTGCAAGAGACCCAGTACTTC
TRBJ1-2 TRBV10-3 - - CAISALVRGSNYGYTF TGTGCCATCAGTGCCTTAGTTCGGGGATCTAACTATGGCTACACCTTC
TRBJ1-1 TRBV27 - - CASSLGRVNTEAFF TGTGCCAGCAGTTTAGGCAGGGTCAACACTGAAGCTTTCTTT
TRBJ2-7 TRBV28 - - CASSLDFAREQYF TGTGCCAGCAGTTTAGACTTCGCACGCGAGCAGTACTTC
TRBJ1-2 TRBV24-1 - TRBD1 CATGPDRAGGYTF TGTGCCACCGGTCCGGACAGGGCAGGGGGCTACACCTTC
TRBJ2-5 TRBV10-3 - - CAISESGGGGQETQYF TGTGCCATCAGTGAGTCGGGGGGAGGAGGCCAAGAGACCCAGTACTTC
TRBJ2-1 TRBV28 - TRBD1 CASSFFPTRTGLWGEQFF TGTGCCAGCAGTTTTTTCCCCACTCGGACAGGTTTATGGGGTGAGCAGTTCTTC
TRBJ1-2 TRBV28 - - CASRQGLDYYGYTF TGTGCCAGCAGGCAGGGGCTGGATTACTATGGCTACACCTTC
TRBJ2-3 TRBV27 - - CASSLSYAHSQDF TGTGCCAGCAGTCTTAGCTACGCCCACTCACAGGATTTT
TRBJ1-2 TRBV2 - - CASSASPYGYTF TGTGCCAGCAGTGCCAGTCCCTATGGCTACACCTTC
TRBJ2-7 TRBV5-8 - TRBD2 CASSLMAGDYYEQYF TGTGCCAGCAGCTTGATGGCGGGGGATTACTACGAGCAGTACTTC
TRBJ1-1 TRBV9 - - CASNRQGFRSTEAFF TGTGCCAGCAACCGACAAGGTTTCCGTTCCACTGAAGCTTTCTTT
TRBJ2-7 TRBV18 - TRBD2 CASSAGTSNEQYF TGTGCCAGCTCGGCCGGGACTAGCAACGAGCAGTACTTC
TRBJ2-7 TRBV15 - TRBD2 CATREGTSGIYEQYF TGTGCCACCAGAGAGGGGACTAGCGGGATATACGAGCAGTACTTC
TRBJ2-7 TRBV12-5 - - CASGLGGPGSEQYF TGTGCTAGTGGTTTGGGGGGACCCGGGAGCGAGCAGTACTTC
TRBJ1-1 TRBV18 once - CASSDSENTEAFF TGTGCCAGCTCAGATTCAGAGAACACTGAAGCTTTCTTT
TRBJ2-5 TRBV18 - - CASSPGPAEETQYF TGTGCCAGCTCGCCGGGCCCAGCGGAAGAGACCCAGTACTTC
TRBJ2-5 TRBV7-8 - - CASSLGTLGQETQYF TGTGCCAGCAGCTTGGGCACGTTGGGTCAAGAGACCCAGTACTTC
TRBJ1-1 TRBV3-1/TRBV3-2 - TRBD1 CASSQTQGAEAFF TGTGCCAGCAGCCAAACACAGGGGGCAGAAGCTTTCTTT
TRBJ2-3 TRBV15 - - CATRETDTQYF TGTGCCACCAGAGAGACAGATACGCAGTATTTT
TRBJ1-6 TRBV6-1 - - CASSDDAGRMNSPLHF TGTGCCAGCAGTGATGACGCGGGACGGATGAATTCACCCCTCCACTTT
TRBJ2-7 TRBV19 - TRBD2 CASSAGTSGDYEQYF TGTGCCAGTAGTGCTGGGACTAGCGGAGACTACGAGCAGTACTTC
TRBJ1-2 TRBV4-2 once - CASSQDWTYGYTF TGTGCCAGCAGCCAAGATTGGACATATGGCTACACCTTC
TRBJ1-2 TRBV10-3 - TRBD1 CAISESGDSYGYTF TGTGCCATCAGTGAGTCTGGGGACAGCTATGGCTACACCTTC
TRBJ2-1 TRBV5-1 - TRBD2 CASIPTSGSAKFSYNEQFF TGCGCCAGCATCCCGACTAGCGGGAGCGCTAAGTTCTCCTACAATGAGCAGTTCTTC
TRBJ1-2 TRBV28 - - CASSPPDSLSNYGYTF TGTGCCAGCAGTCCCCCGGACAGCCTCAGTAACTATGGCTACACCTTC
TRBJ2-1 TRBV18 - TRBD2 CASSVKAGPYNEQFF TGTGCCAGCTCAGTAAAAGCGGGACCCTACAATGAGCAGTTCTTC
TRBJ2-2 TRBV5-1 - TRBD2 CASSLERERGGELFF TGCGCCAGCAGCTTAGAGCGGGAGAGGGGCGGGGAGCTGTTTTTT
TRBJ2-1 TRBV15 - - CATSSGGRETAFF TGTGCCACCAGCAGCGGGGGTCGGGAGACCGCGTTCTTC
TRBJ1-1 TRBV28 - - CASSSMGALNTEAFF TGTGCCAGCAGTTCGATGGGGGCCCTGAACACTGAAGCTTTCTTT
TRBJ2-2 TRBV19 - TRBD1 CASKQTGVNMAGELFF TGTGCCAGTAAACAGACAGGGGTAAATATGGCCGGGGAGCTGTTTTTT
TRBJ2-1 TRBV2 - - CASSTPGNPSHEQFF TGTGCCAGCAGCACTCCGGGAAACCCTTCTCATGAGCAGTTCTTC
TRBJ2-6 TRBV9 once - CASSPEGANVLTF TGTGCCAGCAGCCCCGAGGGGGCCAACGTCCTGACTTTC
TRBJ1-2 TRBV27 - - CASSLHSSYGYTF TGTGCCAGCAGTTTACACTCAAGTTATGGCTACACCTTC
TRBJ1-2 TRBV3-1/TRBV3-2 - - CASSKGTFHAGYTF TGTGCCAGCAGCAAAGGGACTTTTCACGCAGGCTACACCTTC
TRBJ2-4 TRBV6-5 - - CASSYAGQSAKNIQYF TGTGCCAGCAGTTATGCGGGCCAAAGCGCCAAAAACATTCAGTACTTC
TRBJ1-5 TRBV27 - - CASSFNSNQPQHF TGTGCCAGCAGTTTTAATAGCAATCAGCCCCAGCATTTT
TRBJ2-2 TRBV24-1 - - CATSDPLGGMGTGELFF TGTGCCACCAGTGACCCCTTAGGCGGGATGGGGACCGGGGAGCTGTTTTTT
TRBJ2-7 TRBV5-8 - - CASSLGGIGLAEQYF TGTGCCAGCAGCTTGGGCGGGATAGGGTTGGCCGAGCAGTACTTC
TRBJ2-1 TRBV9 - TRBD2 CASSPRLGTSGSSEQFF TGTGCCAGCAGCCCCCGCCTCGGGACTAGCGGGAGTTCTGAGCAGTTCTTC
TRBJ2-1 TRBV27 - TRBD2 CASSFTSGAYNEQFF TGTGCCAGCAGTTTTACTAGCGGAGCCTACAATGAGCAGTTCTTC
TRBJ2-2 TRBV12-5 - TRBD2 CASGGWTSGQNTGELFF TGTGCTAGTGGTGGCTGGACTAGCGGACAGAACACCGGGGAGCTGTTTTTT